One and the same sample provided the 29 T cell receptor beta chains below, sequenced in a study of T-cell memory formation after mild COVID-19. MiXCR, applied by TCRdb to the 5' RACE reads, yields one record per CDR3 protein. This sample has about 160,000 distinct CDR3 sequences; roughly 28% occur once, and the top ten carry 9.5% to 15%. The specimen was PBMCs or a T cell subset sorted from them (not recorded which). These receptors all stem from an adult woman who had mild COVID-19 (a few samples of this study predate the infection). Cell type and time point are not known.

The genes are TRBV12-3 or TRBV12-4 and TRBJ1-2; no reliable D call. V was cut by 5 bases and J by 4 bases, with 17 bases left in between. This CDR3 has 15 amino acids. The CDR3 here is CASSPLLSGVYGYTF. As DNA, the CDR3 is TGTGCCAGCAGTCCCTTGCTCTCGGGAGTCTATGGCTACACCTTC.

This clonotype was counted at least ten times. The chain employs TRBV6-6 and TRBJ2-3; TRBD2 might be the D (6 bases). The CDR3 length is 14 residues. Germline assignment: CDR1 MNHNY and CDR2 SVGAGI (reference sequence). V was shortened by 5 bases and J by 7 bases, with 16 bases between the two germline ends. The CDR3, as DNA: TGTGCCAGCAGTGACCCGCGGGGTGTACATACGCAGTATTTT. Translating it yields CASSDPRGVHTQYF.

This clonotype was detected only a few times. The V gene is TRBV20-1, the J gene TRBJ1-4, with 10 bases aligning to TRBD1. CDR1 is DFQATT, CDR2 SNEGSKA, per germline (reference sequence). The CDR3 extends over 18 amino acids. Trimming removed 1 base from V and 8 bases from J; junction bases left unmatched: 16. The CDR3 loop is CSARALGQGPGVGEKLFF. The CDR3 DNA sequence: TGCAGTGCTAGAGCCCTGGGACAGGGGCCCGGGGTGGGGGAAAAACTGTTTTTT.

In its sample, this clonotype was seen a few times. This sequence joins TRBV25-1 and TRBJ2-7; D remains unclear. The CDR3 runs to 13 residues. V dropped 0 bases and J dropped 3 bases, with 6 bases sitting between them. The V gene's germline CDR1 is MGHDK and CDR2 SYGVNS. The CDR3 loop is CASSEYADYEQYF. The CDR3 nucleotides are TGTGCCAGCAGTGAATATGCCGACTACGAGCAGTACTTC.

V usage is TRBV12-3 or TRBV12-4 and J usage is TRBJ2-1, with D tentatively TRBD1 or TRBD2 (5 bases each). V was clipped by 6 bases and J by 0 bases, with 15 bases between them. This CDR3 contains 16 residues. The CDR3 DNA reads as TGTGCCAGCAGCTTCCGCCGGGGCAGCTCCTACAATGAGCAGTTCTTC. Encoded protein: CASSFRRGSSYNEQFF.

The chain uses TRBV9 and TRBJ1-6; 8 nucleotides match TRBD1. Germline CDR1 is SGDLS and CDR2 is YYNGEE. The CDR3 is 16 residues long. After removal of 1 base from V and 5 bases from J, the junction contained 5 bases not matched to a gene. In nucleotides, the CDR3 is TGTGCCAGCAGCGTACGCCCGGGACAGGATAATTCACCCCTCCACTTT. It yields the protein CASSVRPGQDNSPLHF. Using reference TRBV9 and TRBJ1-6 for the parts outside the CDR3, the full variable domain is DSGVTQTPKHLITATGQRVTLRCSPRSGDLSVYWYQQSLDQGLQFLIQYYNGEERAKGNILERFSAQQFPDLHSELNLSSLELGDSALYFCASSVRPGQDNSPLHFGNGTRLTVT.

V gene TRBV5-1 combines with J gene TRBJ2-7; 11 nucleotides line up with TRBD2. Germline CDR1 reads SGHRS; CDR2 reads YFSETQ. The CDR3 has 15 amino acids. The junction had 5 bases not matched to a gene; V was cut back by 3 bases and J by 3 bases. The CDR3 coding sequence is TGCGCCAGCAGCTCCGGGACTAGCGGACTCTACGAGCAGTACTTC. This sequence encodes CASSSGTSGLYEQYF.

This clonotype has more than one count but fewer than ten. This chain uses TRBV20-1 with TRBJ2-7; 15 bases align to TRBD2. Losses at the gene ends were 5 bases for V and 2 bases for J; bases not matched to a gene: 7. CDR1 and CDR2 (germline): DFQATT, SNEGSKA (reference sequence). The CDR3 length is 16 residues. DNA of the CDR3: TGCAGTGCTGGGACTAGCGGGAGGAGGGGTGCCTACGAGCAGTACTTC. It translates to CSAGTSGRRGAYEQYF.

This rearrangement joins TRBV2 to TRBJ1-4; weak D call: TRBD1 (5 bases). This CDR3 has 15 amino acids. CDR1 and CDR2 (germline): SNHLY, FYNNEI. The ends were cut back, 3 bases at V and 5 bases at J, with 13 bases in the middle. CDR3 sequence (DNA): TGTGCCAGCAGTGATATGGGGGGATGGAATGAAAAACTGTTTTTT. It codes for CASSDMGGWNEKLFF.

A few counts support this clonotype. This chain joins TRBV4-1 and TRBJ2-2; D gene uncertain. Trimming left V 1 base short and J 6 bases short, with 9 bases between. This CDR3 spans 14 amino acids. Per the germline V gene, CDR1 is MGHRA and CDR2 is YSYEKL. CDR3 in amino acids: CASSQGPLPGELFF. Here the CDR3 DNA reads TGCGCCAGCAGCCAAGGGCCTCTCCCCGGGGAGCTGTTTTTT.

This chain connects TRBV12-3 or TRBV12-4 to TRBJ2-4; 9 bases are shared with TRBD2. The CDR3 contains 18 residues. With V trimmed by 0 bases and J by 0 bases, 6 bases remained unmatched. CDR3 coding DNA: TGTGCCAGCAGTTTAGCGCATCTAGCGGGGATAGCCAAAAACATTCAGTACTTC. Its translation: CASSLAHLAGIAKNIQYF.

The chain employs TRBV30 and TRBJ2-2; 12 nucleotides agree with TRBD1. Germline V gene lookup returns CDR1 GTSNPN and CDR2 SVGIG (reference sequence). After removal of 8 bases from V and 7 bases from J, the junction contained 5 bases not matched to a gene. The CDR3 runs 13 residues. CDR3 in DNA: TGTGCCACCGGGACAGGGGGCCTCGGGGAGCTGTTTTTT. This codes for CATGTGGLGELFF.

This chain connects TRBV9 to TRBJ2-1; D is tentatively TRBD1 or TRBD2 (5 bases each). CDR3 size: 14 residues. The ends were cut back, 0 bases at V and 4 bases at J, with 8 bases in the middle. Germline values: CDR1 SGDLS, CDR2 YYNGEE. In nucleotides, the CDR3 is TGTGCCAGCAGCGTAGAGGGACGTTACAATGAGCAGTTCTTC. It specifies CASSVEGRYNEQFF. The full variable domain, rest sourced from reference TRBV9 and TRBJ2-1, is DSGVTQTPKHLITATGQRVTLRCSPRSGDLSVYWYQQSLDQGLQFLIQYYNGEERAKGNILERFSAQQFPDLHSELNLSSLELGDSALYFCASSVEGRYNEQFFGPGTRLTVL.

Here the CDR3 DNA reads TGTGCCAGCAGCAGGGGACCCAACTACGAGCAGTACTTC. It is translated as CASSRGPNYEQYF. The rearrangement joins TRBV12-3 or TRBV12-4 to TRBJ2-7, with TRBD1 as a possible D gene (6 bases). V was shortened by 6 bases and J by 3 bases, with 12 bases between the two germline ends. The CDR3 covers 13 residues.

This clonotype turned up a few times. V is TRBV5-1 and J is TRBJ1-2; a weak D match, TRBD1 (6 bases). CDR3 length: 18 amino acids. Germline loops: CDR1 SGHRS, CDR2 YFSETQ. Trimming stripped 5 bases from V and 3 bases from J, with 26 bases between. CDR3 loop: CASRGMDLQSPGDYGYTF. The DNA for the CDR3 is TGCGCCAGCAGGGGGATGGACCTGCAATCGCCAGGGGACTATGGCTACACCTTC.

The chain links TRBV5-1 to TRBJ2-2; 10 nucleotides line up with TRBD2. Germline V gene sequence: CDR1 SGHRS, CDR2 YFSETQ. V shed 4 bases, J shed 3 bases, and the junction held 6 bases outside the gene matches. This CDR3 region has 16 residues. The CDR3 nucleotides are TGCGCCAGCAGCCCCCCCCTAGCGGGAGACACCGGGGAGCTGTTTTTT. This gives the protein CASSPPLAGDTGELFF.

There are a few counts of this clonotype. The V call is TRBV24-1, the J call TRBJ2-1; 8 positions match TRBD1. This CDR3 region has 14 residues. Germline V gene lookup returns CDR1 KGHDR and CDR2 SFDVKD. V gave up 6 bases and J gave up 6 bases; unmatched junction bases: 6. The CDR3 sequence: CATSPFTGGNEQFF. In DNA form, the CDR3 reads TGTGCCACCAGTCCCTTTACAGGGGGCAATGAGCAGTTCTTC.

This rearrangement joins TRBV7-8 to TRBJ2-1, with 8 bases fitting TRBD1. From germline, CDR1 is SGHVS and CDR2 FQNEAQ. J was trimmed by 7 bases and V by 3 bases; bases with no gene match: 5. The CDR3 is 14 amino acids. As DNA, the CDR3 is TGTGCCAGCAGCTTCAGGGGGCTAGGGAATGAGCAGTTCTTC. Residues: CASSFRGLGNEQFF.

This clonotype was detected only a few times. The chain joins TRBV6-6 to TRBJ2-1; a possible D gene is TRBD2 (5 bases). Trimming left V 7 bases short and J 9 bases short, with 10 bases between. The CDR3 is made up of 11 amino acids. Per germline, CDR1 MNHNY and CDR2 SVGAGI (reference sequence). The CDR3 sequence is CASIYSGEQFF. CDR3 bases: TGTGCCAGCATCTACAGCGGTGAGCAGTTCTTC.

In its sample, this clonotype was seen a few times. CDR3: CASSPDSLPYEQYF. Here the CDR3 DNA reads TGTGCCAGCTCACCGGACAGTTTGCCCTACGAGCAGTACTTC. The chain uses TRBV18 and TRBJ2-7; TRBD1 might be the D (6 bases). Between the trimmed V and J ends, which lost 3 bases and 2 bases, there was a span of 11 bases. The CDR3 sequence is 14 residues long. CDR1 is KGHSH, CDR2 LQKENI, per germline.

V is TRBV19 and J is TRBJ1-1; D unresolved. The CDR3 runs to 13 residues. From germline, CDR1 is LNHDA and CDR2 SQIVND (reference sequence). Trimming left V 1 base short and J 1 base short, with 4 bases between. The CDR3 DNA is TGTGCCAGTAGTATAGGGCAGAACACTGAAGCTTTCTTT. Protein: CASSIGQNTEAFF.

CDR3 sequence (DNA): TGTGCCATCAGTGAGGGGAGCGAGCAGTACTTC. This codes for CAISEGSEQYF. The chain uses TRBV10-3 and TRBJ2-7, with D possibly TRBD2 on 5 matching bases. V was shortened by 2 bases and J by 6 bases, with 5 bases between the two germline ends. This CDR3 is 11 amino acids long. Germline V gene sequence: CDR1 ENHRY, CDR2 SYGVKD.

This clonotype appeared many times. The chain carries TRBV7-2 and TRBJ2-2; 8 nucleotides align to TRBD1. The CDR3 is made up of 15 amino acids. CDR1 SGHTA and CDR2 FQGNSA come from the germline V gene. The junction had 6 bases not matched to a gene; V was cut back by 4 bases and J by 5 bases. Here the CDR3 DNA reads TGTGCCAGCAGCTCGACAGGGGCCGGAACCGGGGAGCTGTTTTTT. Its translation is CASSSTGAGTGELFF. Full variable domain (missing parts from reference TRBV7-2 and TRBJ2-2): GAGVSQSPSNKVTEKGKDVELRCDPISGHTALYWYRQSLGQGLEFLIYFQGNSAPDKSGLPSDRFSAERTGGSVSTLTIQRTQQEDSAVYLCASSSTGAGTGELFFGEGSRLTVL.

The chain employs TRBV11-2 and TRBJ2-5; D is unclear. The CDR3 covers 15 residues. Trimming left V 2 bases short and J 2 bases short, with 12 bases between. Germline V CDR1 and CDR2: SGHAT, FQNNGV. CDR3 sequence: CASSLFLVAQETQYF. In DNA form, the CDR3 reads TGTGCCAGCAGCTTATTTTTGGTGGCGCAAGAGACCCAGTACTTC.

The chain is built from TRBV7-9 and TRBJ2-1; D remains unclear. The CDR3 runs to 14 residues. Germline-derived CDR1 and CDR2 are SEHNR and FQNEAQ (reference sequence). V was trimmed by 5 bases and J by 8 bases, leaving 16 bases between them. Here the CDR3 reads CASSPSGWSDEQFF. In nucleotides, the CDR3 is TGTGCCAGCAGCCCTAGTGGCTGGTCGGATGAGCAGTTCTTC.

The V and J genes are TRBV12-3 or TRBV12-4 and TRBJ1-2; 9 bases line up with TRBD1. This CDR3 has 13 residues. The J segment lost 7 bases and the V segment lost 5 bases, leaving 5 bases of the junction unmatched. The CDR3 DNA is TGTGCCAGCAGTCTGGACAGGGGTCGTGGCTACACCTTC. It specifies CASSLDRGRGYTF.

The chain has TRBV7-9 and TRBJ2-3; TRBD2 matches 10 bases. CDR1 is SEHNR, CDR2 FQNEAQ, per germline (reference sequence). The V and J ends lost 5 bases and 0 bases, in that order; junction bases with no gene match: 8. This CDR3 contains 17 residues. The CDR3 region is CASSPQLAGTSTDTQYF. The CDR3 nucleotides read TGTGCCAGCAGCCCACAACTAGCGGGAACTAGCACAGATACGCAGTATTTT.

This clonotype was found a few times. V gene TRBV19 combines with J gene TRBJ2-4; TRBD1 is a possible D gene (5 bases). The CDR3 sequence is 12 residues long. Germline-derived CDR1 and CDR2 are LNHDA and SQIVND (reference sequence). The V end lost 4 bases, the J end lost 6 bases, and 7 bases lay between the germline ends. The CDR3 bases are TGTGCCAGTAGTAAGGACACAAACATTCAGTACTTC. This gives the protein CASSKDTNIQYF.

The CDR3 is CASSQGDRMTYEQYF. The CDR3 DNA reads as TGCGCCAGCAGCCAAGGGGACAGAATGACCTACGAGCAGTACTTC. The chain employs TRBV4-1 and TRBJ2-7; TRBD1 aligns across 7 bases. This CDR3 is 15 amino acids long. CDR1 is MGHRA and CDR2 is YSYEKL in the germline V gene. After removal of 1 base from V and 2 bases from J, the junction contained 5 bases not matched to a gene.